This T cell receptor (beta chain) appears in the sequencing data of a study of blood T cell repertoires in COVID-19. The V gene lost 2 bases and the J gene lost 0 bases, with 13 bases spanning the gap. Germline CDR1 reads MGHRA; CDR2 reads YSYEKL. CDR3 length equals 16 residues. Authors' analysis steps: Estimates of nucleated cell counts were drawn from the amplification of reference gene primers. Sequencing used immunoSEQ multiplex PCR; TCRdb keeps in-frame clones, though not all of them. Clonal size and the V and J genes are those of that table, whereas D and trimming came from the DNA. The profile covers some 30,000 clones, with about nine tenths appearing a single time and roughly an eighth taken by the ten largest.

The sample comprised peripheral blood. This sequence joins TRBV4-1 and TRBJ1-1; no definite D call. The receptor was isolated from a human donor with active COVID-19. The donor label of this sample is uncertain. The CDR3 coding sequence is TGCGCCAGCAGCCAACGAACGACACTTATGAACACTGAAGCTTTCTTT. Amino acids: CASSQRTTLMNTEAFF.